This TCR beta chain stems from a study of blood T cell repertoires in COVID-19. Study-level background: Spain, Italy and the United States supplied samples that represented acute and convalescent COVID-19. Nucleic acid was either cDNA or gDNA, and it came from T cells, B-cell-depleted T cells, or PBMCs.

Authors' processing steps: It was from reference gene primer amplification that nucleated cell counts were estimated. Measured with immunoSEQ multiplex PCR; TCRdb has only the in-frame clones, and not every one. V, J and clone size are taken as reported in that table, and D and trimming were inferred from the DNA itself. Seen here are 160,000 or so clones, approximately 80% observed once, and the top ten hold 10% to 15%. Germline lookup yields CDR1 MDHEN and CDR2 SYDVKM. CDR3 size: 15 residues. The J segment lost 6 bases and the V segment lost 5 bases, leaving 8 bases of the junction unmatched. The specimen was peripheral blood. The V and J genes are TRBV28 and TRBJ1-2; 11 bases fit TRBD1. The receptor was derived from a man aged 65 to 85 who had recovered from COVID-19. CDR3 residues: CASSTGQGGLHGYTF. CDR3 nucleotide sequence: TGTGCCAGCAGTACGGGACAGGGGGGCCTGCATGGCTACACCTTC.